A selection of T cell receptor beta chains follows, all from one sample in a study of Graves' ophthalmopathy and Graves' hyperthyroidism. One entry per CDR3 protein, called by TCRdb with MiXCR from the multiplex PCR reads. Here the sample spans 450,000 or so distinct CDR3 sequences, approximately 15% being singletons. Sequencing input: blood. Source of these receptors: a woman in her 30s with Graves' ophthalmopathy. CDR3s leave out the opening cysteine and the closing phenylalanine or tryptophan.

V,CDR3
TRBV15,ATSRESARREQY
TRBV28,ASSSDREDHQPQH
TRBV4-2,ASSHAGTGRMVDQY
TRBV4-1,ASSQVRSMNTEAF
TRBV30,AWSVRTGTYGYT
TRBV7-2,ASSQSPGAYEQY
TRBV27,ASSLPRRGGVNSPLH
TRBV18,ASSAKTGVQPQH
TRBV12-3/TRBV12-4,ASSSRESGELF
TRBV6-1,ASRQGNYEQY
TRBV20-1,SAKTWTGNNQPQH
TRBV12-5,ASGLTPSVNTEAF
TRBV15,ATSRVRATNEKLF
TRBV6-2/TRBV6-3,ASSYSRQRPGELF
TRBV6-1,ASSKGQYSNNSPLH
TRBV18,ANSPREGQETQY
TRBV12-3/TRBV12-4,ASSSGLDFSIQETQY
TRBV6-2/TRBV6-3,ASRPLAGIQETQY
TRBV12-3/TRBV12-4,ASRDRAYQPQH
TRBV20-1,SAIYSPLH
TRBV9,ASSVRGGTGDGEQY
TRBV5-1,ASSLDTGEGNTIY
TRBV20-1,GTGGLGSPLH
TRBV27,ASSLWWGYEQY
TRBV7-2,ASSFDQGVHQH
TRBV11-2,ASSTFRETNIQY
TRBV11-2,ASSFPTGEYGNTIY
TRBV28,ASSFPTRREQY
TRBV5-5,ASERTSGREYEQY
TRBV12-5,ASGLGLAGKNTGELF
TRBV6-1,ASLRVDLETQY
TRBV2,ASSESPHETQY
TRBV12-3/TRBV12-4,ASSLDWTTGSEQY
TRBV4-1,ASSHLVGQGAYEQY
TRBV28,ASSLYEGRGYGYT
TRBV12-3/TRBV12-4,ASTLEGTIQGEQY
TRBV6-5,ASSSGSNLPQH
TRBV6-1,ASSVGWENNQPQH
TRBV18,ASSPPGQPWKGYT
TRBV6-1,ASNAITYEQY
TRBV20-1,SATGLAGASYEQY
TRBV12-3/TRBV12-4,ASSQRTSGVSYEQY
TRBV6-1,ASRLAGGQYEQY